The source of this TCR beta chain is a study of shared clonotypes between healthy human individuals. Study as a whole: Each donor's CD8 memory used one plate, CD8 naive two, each CD4 subset three.

Negatively enriched CD4+ T cells were divided by CD45RA into naive and memory. CDR1 is SGHRS, CDR2 YFSETQ, per germline. The CDR3 spans 14 residues. With 3 bases removed from V and 7 bases from J, the gap between germline ends came to 14 bases. Replicate PCRs for sorted subsets used around 190 ng DNA; this equaled 25,000 to 30,000 T cell genomes. Original data processing: As immunoSEQ supplied junction-only sequences (without quality scores), filtering differed. TCRdb keeps only in-frame clones here, not all; method: immunoSEQ multiplex PCR. From that table come the V and J calls and clone size; the DNA was used to work out D and trimming. The sample lists under 850,000 clones; just under 75% were seen once.

The rearrangement uses TRBV5-1 and TRBJ2-1; D is tentatively TRBD1 or TRBD2 (5 bases each). The sample consisted of memory CD4+ T cells sorted from blood. The subset denotes: CD45RA-negative fraction. The origin of this receptor is a woman in her 30s in good health. The CDR3 DNA reads as TGCGCCAGCAGCTCCCCCGGGACGTATAATGAGCAGTTCTTC. Protein: CASSSPGTYNEQFF.